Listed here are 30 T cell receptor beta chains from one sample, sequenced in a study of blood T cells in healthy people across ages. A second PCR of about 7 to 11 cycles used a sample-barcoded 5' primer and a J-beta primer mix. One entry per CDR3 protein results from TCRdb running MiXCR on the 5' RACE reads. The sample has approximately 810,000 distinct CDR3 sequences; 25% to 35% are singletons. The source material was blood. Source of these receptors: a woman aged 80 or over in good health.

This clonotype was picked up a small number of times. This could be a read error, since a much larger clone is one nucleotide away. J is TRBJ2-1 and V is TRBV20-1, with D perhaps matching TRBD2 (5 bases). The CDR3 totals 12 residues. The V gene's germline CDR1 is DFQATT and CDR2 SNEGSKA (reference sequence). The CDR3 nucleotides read TGCAGTGCTAGAAGTATAGCGAGGGAGCATTTCTTC. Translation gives CSARSIAREHFF.

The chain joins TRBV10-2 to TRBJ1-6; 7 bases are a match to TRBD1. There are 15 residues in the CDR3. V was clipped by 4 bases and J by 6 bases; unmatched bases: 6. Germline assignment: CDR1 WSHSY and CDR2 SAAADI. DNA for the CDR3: TGCGCCAGCAGTGGTGCCAGGGGGACTAATTCACCCCTCCACTTT. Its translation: CASSGARGTNSPLHF.

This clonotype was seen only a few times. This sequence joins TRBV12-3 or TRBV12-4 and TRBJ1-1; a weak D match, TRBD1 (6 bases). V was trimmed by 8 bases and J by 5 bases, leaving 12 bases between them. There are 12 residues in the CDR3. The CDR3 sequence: CASGRDITEAFF. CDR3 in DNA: TGTGCCAGCGGCCGGGACATTACTGAAGCTTTCTTT.

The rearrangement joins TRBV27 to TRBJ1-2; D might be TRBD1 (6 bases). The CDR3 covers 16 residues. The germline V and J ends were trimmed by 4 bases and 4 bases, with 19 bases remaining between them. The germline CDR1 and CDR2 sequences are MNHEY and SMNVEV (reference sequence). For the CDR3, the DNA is TGTGCCAGCAGTTCGACAGGTCGGAGCTCCAGCTATGGCTACACCTTC. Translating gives CASSSTGRSSSYGYTF.

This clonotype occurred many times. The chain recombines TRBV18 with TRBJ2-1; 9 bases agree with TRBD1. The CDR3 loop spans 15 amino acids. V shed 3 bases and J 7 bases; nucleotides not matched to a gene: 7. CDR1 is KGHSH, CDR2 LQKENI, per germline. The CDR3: CASSPQQGAYNEQFF. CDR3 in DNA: TGTGCCAGCTCACCCCAACAGGGGGCATATAATGAGCAGTTCTTC.

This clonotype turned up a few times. This CDR3 is CASSNGGGPDTQYF. In nucleotides, the CDR3 is TGTGCCAGCTCAAACGGGGGAGGTCCAGATACGCAGTATTTT. The chain links TRBV18 to TRBJ2-3, with D maybe TRBD2 (6 bases). Trimming took 5 bases from V and 4 from J, leaving 13 bases between them. The CDR3 spans 14 residues. From germline, CDR1 is KGHSH and CDR2 LQKENI. The full variable domain, in which reference TRBV18 and TRBJ2-3 provide the parts outside the CDR3, is NAGVMQNPRHLVRRRGQEARLRCSPMKGHSHVYWYRQLPEEGLKFMVYLQKENIIDESGMPKERFSAEFPKEGPSILRIQQVVRGDSAAYFCASSNGGGPDTQYFGPGTRLTVL.

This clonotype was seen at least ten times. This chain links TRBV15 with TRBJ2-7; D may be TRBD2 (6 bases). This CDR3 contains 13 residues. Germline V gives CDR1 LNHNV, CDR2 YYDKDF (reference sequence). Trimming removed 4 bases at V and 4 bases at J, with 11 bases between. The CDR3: CATSKTRLYEQYF. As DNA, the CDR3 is TGTGCCACCAGCAAGACTAGGTTGTACGAGCAGTACTTC.

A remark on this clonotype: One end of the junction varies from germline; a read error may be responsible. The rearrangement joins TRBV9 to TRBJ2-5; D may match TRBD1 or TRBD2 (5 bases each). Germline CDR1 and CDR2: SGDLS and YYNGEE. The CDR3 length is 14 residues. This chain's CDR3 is CASSVAEGRETRYF. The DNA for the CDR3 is TGTGCCAGCAGCGTAGCTGAGGGGAGAGAGACCCGGTACTTC.

CDR3 amino acids: CSSRGANTGELFF. For the CDR3, the DNA is TGCAGCTCCAGGGGGGCGAACACCGGGGAGCTGTTTTTT. The rearrangement links TRBV20-1 to TRBJ2-2; D is perhaps TRBD1 (7 bases). The germline gives CDR1 DFQATT, CDR2 SNEGSKA (reference sequence). The CDR3 is 13 amino acids.

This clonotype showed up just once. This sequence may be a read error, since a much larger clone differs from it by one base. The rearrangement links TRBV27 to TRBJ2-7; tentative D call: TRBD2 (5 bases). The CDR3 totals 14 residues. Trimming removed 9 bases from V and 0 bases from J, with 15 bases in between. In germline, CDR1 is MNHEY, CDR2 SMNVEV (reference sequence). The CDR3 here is CASSTGGISYEQYF. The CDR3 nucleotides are TGTGCCAGTTCCACTGGAGGCATCTCCTACGAGCAGTACTTC.

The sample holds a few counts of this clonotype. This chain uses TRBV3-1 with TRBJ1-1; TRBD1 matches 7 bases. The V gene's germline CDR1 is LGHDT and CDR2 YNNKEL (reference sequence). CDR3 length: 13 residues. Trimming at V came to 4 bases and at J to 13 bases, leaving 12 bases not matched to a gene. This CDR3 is CASSLGEQGRVFF. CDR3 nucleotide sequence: TGTGCCAGCAGCCTGGGGGAACAGGGGAGGGTTTTCTTT. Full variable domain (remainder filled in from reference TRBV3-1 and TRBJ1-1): DTAVSQTPKYLVTQMGNDKSIKCEQNLGHDTMYWYKQDSKKFLKIMFSYNNKELIINETVPNRFSPKSPDKAHLNLHINSLELGDSAVYFCASSLGEQGRVFFGQGTRLTVV.

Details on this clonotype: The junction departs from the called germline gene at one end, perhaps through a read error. The CDR3 reads CASTYQVGGSNQPQHF. CDR3 sequence (DNA): TGTGCCAGCACTTACCAGGTTGGGGGCAGCAATCAGCCCCAGCATTTT. This sequence joins TRBV6-6 and TRBJ1-5, with a tentative D call TRBD1 (6 bases). The CDR3 contains 16 residues. Germline lookup yields CDR1 MNHNY and CDR2 SVGAGI (reference sequence).

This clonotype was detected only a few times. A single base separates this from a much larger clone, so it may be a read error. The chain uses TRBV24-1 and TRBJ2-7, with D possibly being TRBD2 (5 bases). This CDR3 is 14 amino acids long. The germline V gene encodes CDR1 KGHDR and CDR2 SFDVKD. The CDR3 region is CTTSASSDSYEQYF. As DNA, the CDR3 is TGTACCACCAGTGCTAGCTCCGATTCCTACGAGCAGTACTTC.

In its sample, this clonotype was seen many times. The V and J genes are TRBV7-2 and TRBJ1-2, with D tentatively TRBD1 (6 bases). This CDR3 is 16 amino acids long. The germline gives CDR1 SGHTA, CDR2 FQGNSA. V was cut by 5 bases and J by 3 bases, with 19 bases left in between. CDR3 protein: CASSPDGARGDYGYTF. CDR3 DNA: TGTGCCAGCAGCCCCGACGGAGCCAGGGGCGACTATGGCTACACCTTC.

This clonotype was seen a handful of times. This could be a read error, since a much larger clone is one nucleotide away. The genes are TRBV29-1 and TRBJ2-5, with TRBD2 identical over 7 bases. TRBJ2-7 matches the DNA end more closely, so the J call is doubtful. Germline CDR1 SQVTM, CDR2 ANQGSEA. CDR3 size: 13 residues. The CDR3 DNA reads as TGCAGCGGGGGCACGGGGGGTGGTTCCGAGCAGTACTTC. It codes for CSGGTGGGSEQYF.

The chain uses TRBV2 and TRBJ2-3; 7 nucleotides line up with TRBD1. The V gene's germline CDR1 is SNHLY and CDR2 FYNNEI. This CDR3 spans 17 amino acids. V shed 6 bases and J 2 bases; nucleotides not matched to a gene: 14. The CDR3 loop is CASRITGQTSATDTQYF. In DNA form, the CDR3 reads TGTGCCAGCAGGATAACGGGACAGACATCGGCCACAGATACGCAGTATTTT.

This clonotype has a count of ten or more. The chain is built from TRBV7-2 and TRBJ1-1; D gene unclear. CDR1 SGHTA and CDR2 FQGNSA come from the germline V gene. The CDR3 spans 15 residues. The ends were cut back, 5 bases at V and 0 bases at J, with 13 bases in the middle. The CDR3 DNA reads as TGTGCCAGCAGCCTGGGAGGACTAATGAACACTGAAGCTTTCTTT. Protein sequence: CASSLGGLMNTEAFF.

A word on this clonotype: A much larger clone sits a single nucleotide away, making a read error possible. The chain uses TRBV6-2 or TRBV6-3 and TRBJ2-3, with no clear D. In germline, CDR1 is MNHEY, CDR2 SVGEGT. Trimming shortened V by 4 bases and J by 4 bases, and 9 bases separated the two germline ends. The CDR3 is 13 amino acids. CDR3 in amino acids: CASSSDEADTQYF. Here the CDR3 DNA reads TGTGCCAGCAGTTCCGACGAGGCAGATACGCAGTATTTT.

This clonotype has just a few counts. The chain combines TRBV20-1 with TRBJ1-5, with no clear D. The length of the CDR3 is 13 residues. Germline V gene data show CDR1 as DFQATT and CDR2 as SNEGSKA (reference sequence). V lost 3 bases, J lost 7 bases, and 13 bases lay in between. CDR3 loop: CSASSTSNQPQHF. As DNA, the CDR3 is TGCAGTGCTAGCTCTACGAGTAACCAGCCCCAGCATTTT.

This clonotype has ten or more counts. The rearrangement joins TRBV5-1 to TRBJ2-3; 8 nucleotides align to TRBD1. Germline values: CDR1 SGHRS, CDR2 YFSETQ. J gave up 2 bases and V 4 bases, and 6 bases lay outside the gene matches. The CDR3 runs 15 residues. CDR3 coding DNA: TGCGCCAGCAGCGTCCAGGACAGGGACACAGATACGCAGTATTTT. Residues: CASSVQDRDTDTQYF.

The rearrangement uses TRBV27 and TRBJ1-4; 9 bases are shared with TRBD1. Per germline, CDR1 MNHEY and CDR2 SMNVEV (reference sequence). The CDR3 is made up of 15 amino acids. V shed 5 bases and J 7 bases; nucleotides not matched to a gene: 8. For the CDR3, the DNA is TGTGCCAGCAGTGCGACAGGGGGTGTAGGTGAAAAACTGTTTTTT. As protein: CASSATGGVGEKLFF.

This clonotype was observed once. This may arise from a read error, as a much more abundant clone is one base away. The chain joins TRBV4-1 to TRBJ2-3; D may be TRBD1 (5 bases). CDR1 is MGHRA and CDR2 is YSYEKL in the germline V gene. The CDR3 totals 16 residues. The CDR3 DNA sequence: TGCGCCAGCAGCCAAGACGGCACGGTTAGCACAGGTACGCAGTATTTT. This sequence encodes CASSQDGTVSTGTQYF.

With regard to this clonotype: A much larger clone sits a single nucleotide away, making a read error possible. The CDR3 reads CASSEGLARDTQYF. The CDR3 nucleotides read TGTGCCAGCAGCGAGGGACTAGCGAGAGATACGCAGTATTTT. The rearrangement uses TRBV9 and TRBJ2-3, with TRBD2 matching over 10 bases. CDR3 size: 14 residues. V lost 3 bases to trimming and J lost 5 bases; unmatched junction nucleotides: 3. Germline values: CDR1 SGDLS, CDR2 YYNGEE.

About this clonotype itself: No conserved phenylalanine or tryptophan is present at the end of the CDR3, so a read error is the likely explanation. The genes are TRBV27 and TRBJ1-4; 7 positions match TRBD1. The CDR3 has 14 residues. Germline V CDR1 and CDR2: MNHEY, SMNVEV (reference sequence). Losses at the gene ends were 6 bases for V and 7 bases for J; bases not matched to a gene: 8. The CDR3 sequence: CASSGGGAGEKLFL. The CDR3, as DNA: TGTGCCAGCAGCGGAGGGGGCGCGGGTGAAAAACTGTTTTTG.

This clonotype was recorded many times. The CDR3 DNA follows: TGTGCCAGCTCACCACCGAACAGGGTAGAAGAGACCCAGTACTTC. The encoded protein is CASSPPNRVEETQYF. The V and J genes are TRBV18 and TRBJ2-5; D perhaps matches TRBD1 (6 bases). Trimming took 0 bases from V and 3 from J, leaving 11 bases between them. There are 15 residues in the CDR3. Germline V CDR1 and CDR2: KGHSH, LQKENI.

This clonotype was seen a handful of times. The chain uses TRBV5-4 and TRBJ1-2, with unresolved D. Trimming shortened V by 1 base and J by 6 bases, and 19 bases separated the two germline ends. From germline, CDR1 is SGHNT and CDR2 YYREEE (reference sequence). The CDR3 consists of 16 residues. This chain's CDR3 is CASSLWSYLAADGYTF. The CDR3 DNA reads TGTGCCAGCAGCTTGTGGTCTTATTTGGCCGCGGATGGCTACACCTTC.

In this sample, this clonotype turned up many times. CDR3 DNA sequence: TGTGCCACCGCCAAGTCAGGGGTTAGCACAGATACGCAGTATTTT. Encoded protein: CATAKSGVSTDTQYF. This rearrangement joins TRBV24-1 to TRBJ2-3; D may be TRBD1 (6 bases). Deletions cut 9 bases from V and 0 bases from J, with 15 bases between. The germline V gene encodes CDR1 KGHDR and CDR2 SFDVKD. The CDR3 totals 15 residues.

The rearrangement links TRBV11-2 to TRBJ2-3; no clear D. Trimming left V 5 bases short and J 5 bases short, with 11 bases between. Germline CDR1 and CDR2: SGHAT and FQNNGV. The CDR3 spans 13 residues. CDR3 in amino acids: CASSLQKKDTQYF. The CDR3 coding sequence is TGTGCCAGCAGCCTTCAGAAGAAAGATACGCAGTATTTT.

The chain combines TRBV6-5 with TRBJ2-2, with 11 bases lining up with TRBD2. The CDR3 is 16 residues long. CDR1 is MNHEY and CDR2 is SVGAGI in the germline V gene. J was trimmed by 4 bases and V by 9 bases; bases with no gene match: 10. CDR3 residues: CASASSGGGGTGELFF. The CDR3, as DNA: TGTGCCAGTGCCAGTAGCGGGGGGGGTGGCACCGGGGAGCTGTTTTTT.

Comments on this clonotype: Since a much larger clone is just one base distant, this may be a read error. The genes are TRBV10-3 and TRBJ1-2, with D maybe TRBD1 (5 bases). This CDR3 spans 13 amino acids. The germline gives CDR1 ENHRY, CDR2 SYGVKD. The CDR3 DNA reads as TGTGCCATCAGCGAAGAGACAGACTATGACTACACCTTC. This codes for CAISEETDYDYTF.